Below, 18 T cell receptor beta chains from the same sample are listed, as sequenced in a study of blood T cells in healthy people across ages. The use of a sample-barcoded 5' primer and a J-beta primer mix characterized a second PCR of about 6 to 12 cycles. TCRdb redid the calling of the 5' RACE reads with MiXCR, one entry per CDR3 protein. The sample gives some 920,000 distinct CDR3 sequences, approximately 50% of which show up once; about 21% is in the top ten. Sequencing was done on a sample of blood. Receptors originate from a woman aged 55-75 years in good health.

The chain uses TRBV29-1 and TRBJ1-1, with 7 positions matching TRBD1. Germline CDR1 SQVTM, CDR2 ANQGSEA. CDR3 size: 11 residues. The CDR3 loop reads CGGDSETEAFF. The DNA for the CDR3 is TGCGGCGGGGACAGTGAGACTGAAGCTTTCTTT.

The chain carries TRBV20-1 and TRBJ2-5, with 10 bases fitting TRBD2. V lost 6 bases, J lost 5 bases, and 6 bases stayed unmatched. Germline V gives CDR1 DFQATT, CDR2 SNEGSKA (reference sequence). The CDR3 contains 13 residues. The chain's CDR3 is CSAGAGGGETQYF. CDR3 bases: TGCAGTGCAGGAGCGGGAGGGGGTGAGACCCAGTACTTC.

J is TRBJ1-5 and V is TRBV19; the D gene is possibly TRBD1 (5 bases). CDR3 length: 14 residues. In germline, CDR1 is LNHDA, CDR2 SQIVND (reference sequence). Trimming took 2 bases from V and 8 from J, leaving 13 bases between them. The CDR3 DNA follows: TGTGCCAGTAGTATACCGGGACCTATGGAGCCCCAGCATTTT. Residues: CASSIPGPMEPQHF.

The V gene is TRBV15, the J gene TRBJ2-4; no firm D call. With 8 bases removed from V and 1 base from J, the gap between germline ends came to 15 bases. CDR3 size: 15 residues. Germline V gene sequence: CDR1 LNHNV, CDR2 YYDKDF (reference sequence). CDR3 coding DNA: TGTGCCACCGGACCCCTGAGGCAGGCCAAAAACATTCAGTACTTC. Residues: CATGPLRQAKNIQYF.

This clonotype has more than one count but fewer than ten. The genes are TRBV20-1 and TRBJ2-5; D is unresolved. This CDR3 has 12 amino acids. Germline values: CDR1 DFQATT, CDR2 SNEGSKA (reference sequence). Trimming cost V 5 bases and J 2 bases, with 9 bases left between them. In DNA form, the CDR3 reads TGCAGTGCTGCCTCACCGCAAGAGACCCAGTACTTC. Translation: CSAASPQETQYF.

CDR3 protein: CSARIPRAGQNEQFF. Here the CDR3 DNA reads TGCAGTGCTAGAATCCCTAGAGCTGGTCAGAATGAGCAGTTCTTC. J is TRBJ2-1 and V is TRBV20-1; D is uncertain. CDR1 DFQATT and CDR2 SNEGSKA come from the germline V gene (reference sequence). This CDR3 has 15 amino acids. The ends were cut back, 2 bases at V and 7 bases at J, with 18 bases in the middle.

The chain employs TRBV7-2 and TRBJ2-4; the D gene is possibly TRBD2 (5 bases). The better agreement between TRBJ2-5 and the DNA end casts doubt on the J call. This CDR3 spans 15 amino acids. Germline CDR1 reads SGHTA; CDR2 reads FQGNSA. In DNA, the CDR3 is TGTGCCAGCAGCTTAACGCACGGGATTGGTGAGACCCAGTACTTC. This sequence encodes CASSLTHGIGETQYF.

CDR3 bases: TGCAGTGCTTATGTTAGCTCCTATAATTCACCCCTCCACTTT. Translated, it gives CSAYVSSYNSPLHF. The rearrangement links TRBV20-1 to TRBJ1-6; D unclear. Germline V gene sequence: CDR1 DFQATT, CDR2 SNEGSKA (reference sequence). The ends were cut back, 5 bases at V and 0 bases at J, with 8 bases in the middle. The CDR3 extends over 14 amino acids.

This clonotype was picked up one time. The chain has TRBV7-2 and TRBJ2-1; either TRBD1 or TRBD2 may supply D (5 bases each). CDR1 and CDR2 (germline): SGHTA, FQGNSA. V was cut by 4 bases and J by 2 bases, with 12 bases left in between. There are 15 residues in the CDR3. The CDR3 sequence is CASSYGTAAYNEQFF. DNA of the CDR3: TGTGCCAGCAGCTACGGGACCGCCGCCTACAATGAGCAGTTCTTC.

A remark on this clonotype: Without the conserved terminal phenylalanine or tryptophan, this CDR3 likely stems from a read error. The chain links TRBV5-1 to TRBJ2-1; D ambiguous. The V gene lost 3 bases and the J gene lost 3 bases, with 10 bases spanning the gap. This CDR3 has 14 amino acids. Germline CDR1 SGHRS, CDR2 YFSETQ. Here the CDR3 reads CASSSLDLYNEQFC. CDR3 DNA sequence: TGCGCCAGCAGCTCGCTTGACCTCTACAATGAGCAGTTCTGC.

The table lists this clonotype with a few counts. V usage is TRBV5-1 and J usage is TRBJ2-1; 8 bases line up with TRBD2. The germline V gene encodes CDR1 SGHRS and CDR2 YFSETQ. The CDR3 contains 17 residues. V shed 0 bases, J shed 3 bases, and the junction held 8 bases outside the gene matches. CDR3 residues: CASSLVDGTRIYNEQFF. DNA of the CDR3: TGCGCCAGCAGCTTGGTTGATGGGACTAGGATCTACAATGAGCAGTTCTTC.

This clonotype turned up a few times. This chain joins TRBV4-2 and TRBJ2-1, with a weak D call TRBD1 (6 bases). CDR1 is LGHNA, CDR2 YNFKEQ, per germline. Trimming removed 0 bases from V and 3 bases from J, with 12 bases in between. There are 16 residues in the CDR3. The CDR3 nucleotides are TGTGCCAGCAGCCAAGAAGTGGACAGATTCTACAATGAGCAGTTCTTC. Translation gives CASSQEVDRFYNEQFF.

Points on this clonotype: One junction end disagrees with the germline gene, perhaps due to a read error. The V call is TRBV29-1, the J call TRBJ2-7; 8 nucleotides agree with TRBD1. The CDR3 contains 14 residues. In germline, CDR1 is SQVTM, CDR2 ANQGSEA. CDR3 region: CSVFLRDRPYERYF. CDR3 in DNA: TGCAGCGTCTTCCTCCGGGACAGGCCGTACGAGCGGTACTTC.

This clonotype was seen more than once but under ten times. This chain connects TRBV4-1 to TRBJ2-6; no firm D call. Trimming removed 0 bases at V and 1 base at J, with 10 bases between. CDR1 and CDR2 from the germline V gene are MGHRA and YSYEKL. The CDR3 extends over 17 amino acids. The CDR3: CASSQDRTRSGANVLTF. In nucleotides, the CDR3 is TGCGCCAGCAGCCAAGACCGGACCCGATCTGGGGCCAACGTCCTGACTTTC.

CDR3 nucleotides: TGCGCCAGCAGCTCCCACCCCGGGACTAGCGGGATAGCACAGTATTTT. Residues: CASSSHPGTSGIAQYF. V is TRBV5-1 and J is TRBJ2-3; TRBD2 aligns across 13 bases. The V gene end was trimmed by 3 bases and the J gene end by 12 bases; junction bases not matched to a gene: 13. The CDR3 has 16 amino acids. Germline V CDR1 and CDR2: SGHRS, YFSETQ.

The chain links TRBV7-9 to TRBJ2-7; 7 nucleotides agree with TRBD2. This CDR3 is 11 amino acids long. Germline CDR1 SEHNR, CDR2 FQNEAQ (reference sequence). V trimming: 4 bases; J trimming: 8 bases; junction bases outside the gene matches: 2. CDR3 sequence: CASSWGGQQYF. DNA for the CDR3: TGTGCCAGCAGCTGGGGGGGACAGCAGTACTTC.

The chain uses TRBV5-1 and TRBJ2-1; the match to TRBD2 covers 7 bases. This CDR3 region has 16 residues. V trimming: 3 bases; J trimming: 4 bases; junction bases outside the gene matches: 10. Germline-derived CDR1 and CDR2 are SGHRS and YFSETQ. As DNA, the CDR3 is TGCGCCAGCAGCTCCCAGACCAGCGGGAATTACAATGAGCAGTTCTTC. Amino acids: CASSSQTSGNYNEQFF.

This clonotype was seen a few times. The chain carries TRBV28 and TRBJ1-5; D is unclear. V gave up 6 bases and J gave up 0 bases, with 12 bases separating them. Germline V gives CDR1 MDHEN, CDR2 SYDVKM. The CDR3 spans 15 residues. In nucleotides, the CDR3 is TGTGCCAGCAGCTCAACACGGTATAGCAATCAGCCCCAGCATTTT. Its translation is CASSSTRYSNQPQHF. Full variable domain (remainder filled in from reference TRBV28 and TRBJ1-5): DVKVTQSSRYLVKRTGEKVFLECVQDMDHENMFWYRQDPGLGLRLIYFSYDVKMKEKGDIPEGYSVSREKKERFSLILESASTNQTSMYLCASSSTRYSNQPQHFGDGTRLSIL.